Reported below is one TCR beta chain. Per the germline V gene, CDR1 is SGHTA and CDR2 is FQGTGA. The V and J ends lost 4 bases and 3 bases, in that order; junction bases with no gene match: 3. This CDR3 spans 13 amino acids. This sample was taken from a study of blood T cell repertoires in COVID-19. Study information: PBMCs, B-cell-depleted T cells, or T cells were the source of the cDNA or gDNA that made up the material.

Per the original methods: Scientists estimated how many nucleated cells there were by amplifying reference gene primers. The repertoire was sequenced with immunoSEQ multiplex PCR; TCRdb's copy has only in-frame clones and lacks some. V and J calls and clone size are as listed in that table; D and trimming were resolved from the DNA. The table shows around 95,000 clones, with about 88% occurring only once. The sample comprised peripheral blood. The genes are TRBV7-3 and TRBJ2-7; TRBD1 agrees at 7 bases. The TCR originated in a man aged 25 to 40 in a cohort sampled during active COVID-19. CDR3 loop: CASSSYRGYEQYF. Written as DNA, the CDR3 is TGTGCCAGCAGCTCCTACAGGGGCTACGAGCAGTACTTC.